The 14 T cell receptor beta chains below all came from one sample that was sequenced in a study of blood T cell repertoires in COVID-19. Measured with immunoSEQ multiplex PCR; TCRdb has only the in-frame clones, and not every one. The sample holds 200,000 to 250,000 clones, around nine tenths seen once. The sequenced material came from PBMCs or T cells enriched from blood (not recorded which). The receptors here all came from a woman under 30 who had recovered from COVID-19.

This chain links TRBV9 with TRBJ1-4; D uncertain. The CDR3 is 13 amino acids. With 1 base removed from V and 10 bases from J, the gap between germline ends came to 11 bases. Germline V gene sequence: CDR1 SGDLS, CDR2 YYNGEE. The CDR3 is CASSVRGFGKLFF. The CDR3 DNA is TGTGCCAGCAGCGTACGGGGATTTGGAAAACTGTTTTTT.

CDR3 nucleotide sequence: TGTGCCATCAGTGGCTCAGGGCAGGGAAATTCACCCCTCCACTTT. This encodes CAISGSGQGNSPLHF. V and J are TRBV10-3 and TRBJ1-6, with D possibly being TRBD1 (5 bases). Germline lookup yields CDR1 ENHRY and CDR2 SYGVKD. The CDR3 is 15 residues long. Trimming left V 4 bases short and J 7 bases short, with 14 bases between.

The V call is TRBV18, the J call TRBJ1-4; D unresolved. Trimming cost V 5 bases and J 0 bases, with 10 bases left between them. The CDR3 consists of 15 residues. The germline V gene encodes CDR1 KGHSH and CDR2 LQKENI. The CDR3 bases are TGTGCCAGCTCAGCTAACAGTGCAACTAATGAAAAACTGTTTTTT. Amino acid sequence: CASSANSATNEKLFF.

The J gene is TRBJ2-2, the V gene TRBV5-1, with D possibly being TRBD1 (5 bases). Germline loops: CDR1 SGHRS, CDR2 YFSETQ. Deletions cut 1 base from V and 4 bases from J, with 8 bases between. This CDR3 region has 14 residues. The CDR3 reads CASSLFQGTGELFF. As DNA, the CDR3 is TGCGCCAGCAGCTTGTTCCAGGGCACCGGGGAGCTGTTTTTT.

This rearrangement joins TRBV24-1 to TRBJ2-3; tentatively, D is TRBD2 (6 bases). Germline V CDR1 and CDR2: KGHDR, SFDVKD. The CDR3 extends over 18 amino acids. V was pared by 2 bases and J by 6 bases, with 23 bases between. DNA of the CDR3: TGTGCCACCAGTGATTCTAGACGGACTATTTGGGGAAGGGATACGCAGTATTTT. It yields the protein CATSDSRRTIWGRDTQYF.

The rearrangement uses TRBV9 and TRBJ2-1, with TRBD2 matching over 13 bases. Unmatched junction bases numbered 8, after V lost 8 bases and J lost 6 bases. Germline values: CDR1 SGDLS, CDR2 YYNGEE. This CDR3 spans 15 amino acids. Here the CDR3 reads CASDPGTSGINEQFF. In DNA form, the CDR3 reads TGTGCCAGTGACCCCGGGACTAGCGGGATCAATGAGCAGTTCTTC.

The rearrangement links TRBV19 to TRBJ2-1, with 10 bases fitting TRBD2. Per the germline V gene, CDR1 is LNHDA and CDR2 is SQIVND (reference sequence). With 5 bases clipped from V and 8 bases from J, the junction kept 9 bases outside the gene matches. CDR3 length: 15 residues. The CDR3 loop is CASSPGGLAGDEQFF. The CDR3 bases are TGTGCCAGTAGTCCCGGGGGGCTAGCGGGAGATGAGCAGTTCTTC.

The chain joins TRBV11-3 to TRBJ2-3; perhaps TRBD2 as D (6 bases). Germline loops: CDR1 SGHNT, CDR2 YENEEA. The length of the CDR3 is 14 residues. Trimming took off 5 bases at V and 2 bases at J, with 11 bases between the two ends. CDR3 DNA: TGTGCCAGCAGCATACGGGGGACCACAGATACGCAGTATTTT. Residues: CASSIRGTTDTQYF.

The chain recombines TRBV4-1 with TRBJ2-7; 7 bases line up with TRBD1. J gave up 4 bases and V 4 bases, and 13 bases lay outside the gene matches. The CDR3 contains 16 residues. CDR1 is MGHRA, CDR2 YSYEKL, per germline. CDR3 region: CASSRIGETGNYEQYF. As DNA, the CDR3 is TGCGCCAGCAGCCGAATAGGTGAGACAGGGAATTACGAGCAGTACTTC.

CDR3 bases: TGCGCCAGCAGCCAGGAATCCCGGACAGCTAACTATGGCTACACCTTC. Protein product: CASSQESRTANYGYTF. This chain uses TRBV4-3 with TRBJ1-2, with D maybe TRBD1 (6 bases). V lost 3 bases to trimming and J lost 0 bases, with 14 bases between them. The V gene's germline CDR1 is LGHNA and CDR2 YSLEER. The CDR3 consists of 16 residues.

The V and J genes are TRBV4-3 and TRBJ1-4; TRBD1 might be the D (5 bases). Germline V lookup: CDR1 LGHNA, CDR2 YSLEER. V was pared by 0 bases and J by 8 bases, with 19 bases between. The CDR3 is 17 amino acids. As DNA, the CDR3 is TGCGCCAGCAGCCAAGATCGGCGGTCAGGGAGGGACGAAAAACTGTTTTTT. Protein: CASSQDRRSGRDEKLFF.

In this sample, this clone turned up a few times. V is TRBV4-1 and J is TRBJ1-2; weak D call: TRBD1 (6 bases). The V end lost 0 bases, the J end lost 5 bases, and 13 bases lay between the germline ends. CDR3 length: 15 residues. The V gene's germline CDR1 is MGHRA and CDR2 YSYEKL. DNA of the CDR3: TGCGCCAGCAGCCAAGATTTAGGGACATCTTATGGCTACACCTTC. Residues: CASSQDLGTSYGYTF.

This rearrangement joins TRBV7-9 to TRBJ1-2; TRBD1 is a possible D gene (5 bases). Germline CDR1 and CDR2: SEHNR and FQNEAQ (reference sequence). Trimming pared 1 base from V and 8 bases from J, leaving 14 bases between. The CDR3 spans 14 residues. The CDR3 loop reads CASSLDGGTGGYTF. The CDR3 coding sequence is TGTGCCAGCAGCTTAGACGGGGGAACGGGAGGCTACACCTTC.

The rearrangement links TRBV28 to TRBJ1-5; D uncertain. Trimming left V 4 bases short and J 3 bases short, with 19 bases between. The CDR3 sequence is 17 residues long. Germline-derived CDR1 and CDR2 are MDHEN and SYDVKM. The CDR3 region is CASSSGSHLDFNQPQHF. The CDR3 nucleotides read TGTGCCAGCAGTTCGGGATCGCACCTCGATTTCAATCAGCCCCAGCATTTT.